The rows below give T cell receptor beta chains drawn from one sample of a study of T cells after yellow fever vaccination. TCRdb reanalysed the 5' RACE reads using MiXCR and keeps one entry per CDR3 protein. The data contain about 50,000 distinct CDR3 sequences, approximately 5.7% of them singletons. Sequencing was performed on PBMCs, either bulk or a sorted T-cell subset (CD4+, CD8+, memory, or dextramer-sorted; not recorded which), taken on the day of the yellow fever booster vaccination. The receptors shown here come from a man between 18 and 35 years old who received the YFV17D yellow fever vaccine. Each CDR3 is given with its conserved first and last residue. D genes are given only for firm matches. A clone size is listed for some rows: how often the clone was seen (once, few, many), or a class if it is expanded.

size	V	J	D	DNA	CDR3
NA	TRBV3-1	TRBJ2-7	NA	TGTGCCAGCAGCCAAGGGACGTACGAGCAGTACTTC	CASSQGTYEQYF
NA	TRBV4-3	TRBJ2-2	NA	TGCGCCAGCAGCCAAGAACTTGGGGACACTATCACCGGGGAGCTGTTTTTT	CASSQELGDTITGELFF
few	TRBV11-1	TRBJ2-1	NA	TGTGCCAGCAGCTTAGTGCGGGGTCTCGGTAATGAGCAGTTCTTC	CASSLVRGLGNEQFF
many	TRBV27	TRBJ1-1	NA	TGTGCCAGCAGTTTACCCCGGGGACTCCCGGGGGCGAGGGCTTTCTTT	CASSLPRGLPGARAFF
many	TRBV12-3/TRBV12-4	TRBJ2-3	NA	TGTGCCAGCAGTTTAGGTGGAGGGGGCTACACAGATACGCAGTATTTT	CASSLGGGGYTDTQYF
NA	TRBV4-1	TRBJ2-3	TRBD2	TGCGCCAGCAGCCAAGATCTGGGACTAGCGGGGGGTACGCAGTATTTT	CASSQDLGLAGGTQYF
many	TRBV15	TRBJ2-7	NA	TGTGCCACCAGCAGAGCAGGGGCCGCCTACGAGCAGTACTTC	CATSRAGAAYEQYF
many	TRBV4-1	TRBJ2-3	NA	TGCGCCAGCAGCCGCCCTTCCAGCGGAAGCACAGATACGCAGTATTTT	CASSRPSSGSTDTQYF
NA	TRBV6-6	TRBJ2-2	TRBD2	TGTGCCAGCAGTTCCGTAGCGGGGGTTGGGACCGGGGAGCTGTTTTTT	CASSSVAGVGTGELFF
many	TRBV7-9	TRBJ2-4	NA	TGTGCCAGCAGCTTAGGGCAAGGGGGACATCTGTACTTC	CASSLGQGGHLYF
many	TRBV10-3	TRBJ2-5	NA	TGTGCCATCAGCGGGGGACAGCAAGAGACCCAGTACTTC	CAISGGQQETQYF
many	TRBV29-1	TRBJ2-3	NA	TGCAGCGTTGCAGGGGGGGCCGATTCAGATACGCAGTATTTT	CSVAGGADSDTQYF
many	TRBV12-3/TRBV12-4	TRBJ2-5	NA	TGTGCCAGCAGTATATACGCGTACCAAGAGACCCAGTACTTC	CASSIYAYQETQYF
NA	TRBV7-9	TRBJ2-2	TRBD1	TGTGCCAGCAGCTTGAAGGACAGGGGTAACACCGGGGAGCTGTTTTTT	CASSLKDRGNTGELFF
NA	TRBV20-1	TRBJ2-5	NA	TGCAGTGCTAGAGAGGGGGGTCGGGGGCTAGCCTTAGGGGAGACCCAGTACTTC	CSAREGGRGLALGETQYF
many	TRBV15	TRBJ2-1	TRBD2	TGTGCCACCAGCAGAGAAGATAGCGGGGGCAGCTGGGATGAGCAGTTCTTC	CATSREDSGGSWDEQFF
NA	TRBV9	TRBJ2-1	NA	TGTGCCAGCAGCGTAGGGGTGGGGAACAATGAGCAGTTCTTC	CASSVGVGNNEQFF
many	TRBV20-1	TRBJ2-2	TRBD2	TGCAGTGCTAGGTCACTAGCGCCCCCGGGTGGGGAGCTGTTTTTT	CSARSLAPPGGELFF
many	TRBV28	TRBJ2-5	NA	TGTGCCAGCAGTTTTGATTCGGGTGGATCTCAAGAGACCCAGTACTTC	CASSFDSGGSQETQYF
NA	TRBV4-3	TRBJ1-5	NA	TGCGCCAGCAGCCAAGACTGGAATAGCAATCAGCCCCAGCATTTT	CASSQDWNSNQPQHF
many	TRBV7-9	TRBJ2-2	NA	TGTGCCAGCAGCGGGACCTCGGGCAGAACGAACACCGGGGAGCTGTTTTTT	CASSGTSGRTNTGELFF
NA	TRBV5-1	TRBJ2-5	NA	TGCGCCAGCAGCCAGGGGACGGTAGGGGAGACCCAGTACTTC	CASSQGTVGETQYF
many	TRBV20-1	TRBJ2-7	TRBD2	TGCAGTGCCCTAGAGACTAGCGGAACCACCTACGAGCAGTACTTC	CSALETSGTTYEQYF
many	TRBV12-3/TRBV12-4	TRBJ1-1	NA	TGTGCCAGCAGTGCACAGGGGAACACTGAAGCTTTCTTT	CASSAQGNTEAFF
NA	TRBV19	TRBJ1-5	TRBD1	TGTGCCAGTAGGCGGGACAGGTCGGAGTTGGGCAATCAGCCCCAGCATTTT	CASRRDRSELGNQPQHF
many	TRBV7-9	TRBJ2-7	NA	TGTGCCAGCAGCCCGGCGGGCTCCTACGAGCAGTACTTC	CASSPAGSYEQYF
many	TRBV12-3/TRBV12-4	TRBJ1-1	TRBD1	TGTGCCAGCAGTCGACAGGGTACTGAAGCTTTCTTT	CASSRQGTEAFF
many	TRBV27	TRBJ2-7	NA	TGTGCCAGCAGAATGTCCCAGGGCTGGGGGCCCTACGAGCAGTACTTC	CASRMSQGWGPYEQYF
few	TRBV12-3/TRBV12-4	TRBJ2-7	NA	TGTGCCAGCAGTTTAGCGGAGGGGTACTACGAGCAGTACTTC	CASSLAEGYYEQYF